This passage covers 5 T cell receptor beta chains from one sample sequenced in a study of CD8+ T cells in alopecia areata. Following RNA extraction, reverse transcription yielded cDNA that acted as the sequencing template. Some clones are missing from TCRdb's copy, which holds only in-frame ones; the method was immunoSEQ multiplex PCR. There are 270,000 or so clones in the sample, none observed a single time. Cutaneous lymph node cells were pooled, and they were sorted using CD4, CD8alpha, NKG2D, NKG2ACE and other markers. Sequenced material: CD4+ T cells sorted from a lymph node. Receptors originate from a C3H/HeJ mouse with alopecia areata. The MHC haplotype recorded for the strain is H2-k.

This clone showed up just a few times. Mouse names are used for the genes. The read ends 4 residues early relative to the CDR3; the germline J gene fills the gap. Other DNA sequences from this sample encode an identical CDR3 as well. The gene calls are TRBV1 and TRBJ2-5, with D unresolved. CDR3 size: 14 residues. Trimming took 2 bases from V and 0 from J, leaving 6 bases between them. Germline assignment: CDR1 NSQYPW and CDR2 LRSPGD (reference sequence). The CDR3 bases that were read are TGCACCTGCAGTGCATCCAGGAACCAAGAC. It is translated as CTCSASRNQD. In full, the CDR3 is CTCSASRNQDTQYF.

In this sample, this clone turned up a few times. Genes here carry mouse names. Read data end 4 residues before the CDR3 end; the end is taken from the germline J gene. The chain has TRBV19 and TRBJ2-7; D not certain. This CDR3 contains 12 residues. V was pared by 5 bases and J by 3 bases, with 9 bases between. Per the germline V gene, CDR1 is FNHDT and CDR2 is SITEND (reference sequence). The CDR3 is CASSPVLYEQYF. The sequenced CDR3 bases are TGTGCCAGCAGCCCCGTCCTCTAT.

This clone was counted a few times. Any gene name here is a mouse gene name. With the read ending 4 residues before the CDR3 end, the germline J gene is used to fill in that end. The V and J genes are TRBV5 and TRBJ2-1, with 8 nucleotides matching TRBD1. Germline values: CDR1 LGHNA, CDR2 YNLKQL (reference sequence). The CDR3 is made up of 14 amino acids. V gave up 3 bases and J gave up 3 bases; unmatched junction bases: 1. CDR3 sequence: CASSHDRGYAEQFF. The sequenced part of the CDR3 DNA is TGTGCCAGCAGCCATGACAGGGGCTATGCT.

This clone was observed a handful of times. Genes here carry mouse names. Read coverage stops 4 residues before the CDR3 terminus; the germline J gene supplies the remainder. This chain connects TRBV1 to TRBJ2-5; 11 bases agree with TRBD1. CDR1 and CDR2 from the germline V gene are NSQYPW and LRSPGD (reference sequence). V dropped 4 bases and J dropped 3; count of bases not matched to a gene: 3. The CDR3 covers 15 residues. CDR3: CTCSGRDRGQDTQYF. The sequenced CDR3 bases are TGCACCTGCAGTGGCCGGGACAGGGGGCAAGAC.

Notes on this clone: Each gene name is a mouse one. The CDR3 end is not reached by the read, which stops 4 residues before it; the germline J gene fills it in. V gene TRBV5 combines with J gene TRBJ2-5, with 10 bases aligning to TRBD2. CDR3 length equals 16 residues. The J segment lost 1 base and the V segment lost 4 bases, leaving 5 bases of the junction unmatched. The germline V gene encodes CDR1 LGHNA and CDR2 YNLKQL (reference sequence). CDR3 loop: CASSPLTGGHQDTQYF. Incomplete CDR3 DNA: TGTGCCAGCAGCCCCCTGACTGGGGGGCACCAAGAC.